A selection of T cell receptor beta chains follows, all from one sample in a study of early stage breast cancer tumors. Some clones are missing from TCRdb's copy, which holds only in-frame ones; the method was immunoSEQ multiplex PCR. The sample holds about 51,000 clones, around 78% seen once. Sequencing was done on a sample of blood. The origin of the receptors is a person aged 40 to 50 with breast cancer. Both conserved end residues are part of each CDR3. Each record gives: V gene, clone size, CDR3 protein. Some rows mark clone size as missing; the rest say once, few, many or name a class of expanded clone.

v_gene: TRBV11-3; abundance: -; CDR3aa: CASSSRGREKLFF
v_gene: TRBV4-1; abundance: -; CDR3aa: CASSPPVGYEQYF
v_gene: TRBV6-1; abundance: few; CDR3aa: CASSEGVGNTIYF
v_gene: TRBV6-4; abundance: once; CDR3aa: CASSVGSGARNEQFF
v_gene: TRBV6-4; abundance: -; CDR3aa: CASSTSGDSYEQYF
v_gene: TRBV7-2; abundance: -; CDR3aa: CASSFTTESSQPQHF
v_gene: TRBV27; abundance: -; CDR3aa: CASRSGTSVGELFF
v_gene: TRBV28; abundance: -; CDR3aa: CASSSPAAENYGYTF
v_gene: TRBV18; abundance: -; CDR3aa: CASSPTGAKDSYEQYF
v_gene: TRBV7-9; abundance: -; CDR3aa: CASSLPSTEAFF
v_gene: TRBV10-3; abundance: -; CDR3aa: CAISARGGSGEQFF
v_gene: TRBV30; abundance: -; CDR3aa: CAWSGQVYEQYF
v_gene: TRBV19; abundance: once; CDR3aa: CASSIEAGPQTYEQYF
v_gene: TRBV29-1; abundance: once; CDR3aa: CSVRRTGGPYNEQFF
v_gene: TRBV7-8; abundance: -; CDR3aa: CASTPSAPEIGEQFF
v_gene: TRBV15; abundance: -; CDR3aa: CATSRDLEDRETQYF
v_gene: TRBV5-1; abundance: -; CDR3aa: CASSLAPGGSGNTIYF
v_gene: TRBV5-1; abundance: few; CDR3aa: CASSPQSEGNTIYF
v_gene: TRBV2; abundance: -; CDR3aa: CASSGLAGGLYNEQFF
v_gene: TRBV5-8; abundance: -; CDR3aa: CASSLSGMAKNIQYF
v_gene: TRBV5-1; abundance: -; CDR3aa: CASSSTLDFRGVDEQFF
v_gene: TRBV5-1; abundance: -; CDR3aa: CASSLEAGGPGEQYF
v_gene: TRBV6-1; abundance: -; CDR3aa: CASSDPLMGGTYEQYF
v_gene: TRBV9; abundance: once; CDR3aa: CASSVDQGLAFF
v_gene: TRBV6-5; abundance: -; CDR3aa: CASSYSGQGGIETQYF
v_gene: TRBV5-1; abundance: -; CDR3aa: CASSWSVREGNEQFF
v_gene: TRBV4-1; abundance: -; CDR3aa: CASSQVEQSQEKLFF
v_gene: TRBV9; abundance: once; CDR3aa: CASSVAPRESYGYTF
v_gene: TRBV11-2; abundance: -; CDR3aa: CASSLDLIGTGGGEQYF
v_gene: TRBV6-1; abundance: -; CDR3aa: CASSDNDQPQHF
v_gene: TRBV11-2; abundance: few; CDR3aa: CASSLGSGSGTDTQYF
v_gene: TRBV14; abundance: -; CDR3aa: CASSQNSGNIDTQYF
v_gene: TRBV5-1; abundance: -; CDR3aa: CASSVRGPFGNTEAFF
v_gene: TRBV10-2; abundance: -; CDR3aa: CASSVSGMPETQYF
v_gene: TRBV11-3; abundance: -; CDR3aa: CASSLAGTGVYNEQFF
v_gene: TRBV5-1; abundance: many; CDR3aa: CASSLLEKLFF
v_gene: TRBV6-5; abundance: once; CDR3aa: CASSYGDRKKLFF
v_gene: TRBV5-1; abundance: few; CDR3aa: CASSLDSEAFF
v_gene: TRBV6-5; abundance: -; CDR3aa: CASSSGGLTGELFF
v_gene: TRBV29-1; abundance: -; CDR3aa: CSARHSSYEQYF
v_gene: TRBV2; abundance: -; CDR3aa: CASSNTGLTNQPQHF
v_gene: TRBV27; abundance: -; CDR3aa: CASSLRPTGANEKLFF
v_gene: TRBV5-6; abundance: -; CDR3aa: CASSLFPGNTNYGYTF
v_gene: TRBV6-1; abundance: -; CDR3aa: CASSETGGSTDTQYF
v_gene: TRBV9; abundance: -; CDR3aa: CASSVGGAGGGYTF
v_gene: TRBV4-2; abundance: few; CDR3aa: CASSPAGVVTEAFF
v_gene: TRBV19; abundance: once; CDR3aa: CASSRPGQNSNQPQHF
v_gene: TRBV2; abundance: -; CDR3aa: CASSEITGGPSEQFF
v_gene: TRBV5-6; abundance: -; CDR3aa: CASSLPGGQITEAFF
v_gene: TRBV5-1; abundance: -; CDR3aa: CASSSSLGTGRYEQYF
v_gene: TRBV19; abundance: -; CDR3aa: CATPNDPDGAGGYTF
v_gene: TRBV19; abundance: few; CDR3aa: CASSIRANEQFF
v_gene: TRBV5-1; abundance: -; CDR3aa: CASSAGLAGADTQYF
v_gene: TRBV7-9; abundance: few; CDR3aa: CASSFQRGPSDIQYF
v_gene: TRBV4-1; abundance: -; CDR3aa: CASSNTGNYGYTF
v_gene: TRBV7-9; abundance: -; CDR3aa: CASSLTETDTQYF
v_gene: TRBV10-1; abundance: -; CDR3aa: CASARDRHNEQFF
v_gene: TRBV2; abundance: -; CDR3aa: CASRGLAGDQYF
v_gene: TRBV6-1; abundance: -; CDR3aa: CASSEGGYRGDGYTF
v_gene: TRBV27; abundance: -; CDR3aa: CASSLRRTGSHNEQFF